The 14 T cell receptor beta chains below were found in one sample sequenced in a study of T cell responses to AZD1222 COVID-19 vaccine. Generated by immunoSEQ multiplex PCR, the TCRdb table keeps only in-frame clones and is missing some. The sample lists about 130,000 clones, about 93% occurring once. Sequenced material: peripheral blood, taken on day 0 of AZD1222 vaccination. Every receptor here comes from an adult in good health.

This chain connects TRBV2 to TRBJ1-5; TRBD1 aligns across 9 bases. Germline V gene lookup returns CDR1 SNHLY and CDR2 FYNNEI. Trimming took 6 bases from V and 5 from J; bases not matched to a gene: 5. CDR3 length: 14 amino acids. CDR3 nucleotides: TGTGCCAGCAGGGGACAGGGATGGGATCAGCCCCAGCATTTT. Protein sequence: CASRGQGWDQPQHF.

This rearrangement joins TRBV7-6 to TRBJ2-2; TRBD1 matches at 7 bases. Germline-derived CDR1 and CDR2 are SGHVS and FNYEAQ. The CDR3 sequence is 17 residues long. V gave up 2 bases and J gave up 0 bases; unmatched junction bases: 6. The CDR3 region is CASSLYSGTANTGELFF. CDR3 coding DNA: TGTGCCAGCAGCTTATACTCTGGGACAGCGAACACCGGGGAGCTGTTTTTT. Full variable domain (remainder filled in from reference TRBV7-6 and TRBJ2-2): GAGVSQSPRYKVTKRGQDVALRCDPISGHVSLYWYRQALGQGPEFLTYFNYEAQQDKSGLPNDRFSAERPEGSISTLTIQRTEQRDSAMYRCASSLYSGTANTGELFFGEGSRLTVL.

With respect to this clone: In the same sample, other DNA sequences code for this CDR3. The V and J genes are TRBV18 and TRBJ2-3, with no clear D. Germline values: CDR1 KGHSH, CDR2 LQKENI. Trimming cost V 3 bases and J 0 bases, with 1 base left between them. There are 12 residues in the CDR3. The CDR3 loop is CASSPSTDTQYF. CDR3 nucleotides: TGTGCCAGCTCACCGAGCACAGATACGCAGTATTTT.

J is TRBJ1-5 and V is TRBV4-1; D is possibly TRBD1 (5 bases). The germline gives CDR1 MGHRA, CDR2 YSYEKL. CDR3 length equals 15 residues. Trimming pared 0 bases from V and 4 bases from J, leaving 10 bases between. The CDR3 spells CASSQDPGGNQPQHF. The CDR3 nucleotides are TGCGCCAGCAGCCAAGATCCGGGGGGGAATCAGCCCCAGCATTTT.

J is TRBJ1-1 and V is TRBV3-1 (or the pseudogene TRBV3-2); 8 bases map to TRBD1. Losses at the gene ends were 2 bases for V and 0 bases for J; bases not matched to a gene: 2. Germline loops: CDR1 LGHDT, CDR2 YNNKEL (reference sequence). The CDR3 is 15 amino acids. The CDR3 protein is CASSQRQGMNTEAFF. CDR3 DNA sequence: TGTGCCAGCAGCCAAAGACAGGGGATGAACACTGAAGCTTTCTTT.

The V call is TRBV5-1, the J call TRBJ1-3; D possibly corresponds to TRBD1 (6 bases). CDR1 and CDR2 (germline): SGHRS, YFSETQ. Trimming took 3 bases from V and 0 from J, leaving 7 bases between them. The CDR3 spans 14 residues. The CDR3 loop reads CASSWDTSGNTIYF. In DNA form, the CDR3 reads TGCGCCAGCAGCTGGGACACCTCTGGAAACACCATATATTTT.

V and J are TRBV5-1 and TRBJ1-6, with D possibly TRBD1 on 5 matching bases. From germline, CDR1 is SGHRS and CDR2 YFSETQ. The CDR3 loop spans 16 amino acids. The ends were cut back, 5 bases at V and 0 bases at J, with 12 bases in the middle. The chain's CDR3 is CASSQEGSSYNSPLHF. The DNA for the CDR3 is TGCGCCAGCAGTCAAGAGGGGAGCTCCTATAATTCACCCCTCCACTTT.

The rearrangement joins TRBV6-5 to TRBJ2-7; TRBD1 might be the D (6 bases). Trimming removed 7 bases at V and 4 bases at J, with 17 bases between. The CDR3 has 14 amino acids. Germline V gene sequence: CDR1 MNHEY, CDR2 SVGAGI. The CDR3 region has the DNA TGTGCCAGCACCCCCGACAGGATAGCTTACGAGCAGTACTTC. Amino acid sequence: CASTPDRIAYEQYF.

This sequence joins TRBV18 and TRBJ2-1; tentative D call: TRBD2 (6 bases). CDR1 KGHSH and CDR2 LQKENI come from the germline V gene. The CDR3 contains 14 residues. V was shortened by 3 bases and J by 5 bases, with 11 bases between the two germline ends. CDR3 sequence reads: CASSPGRQNNEQFF. The CDR3 bases are TGTGCCAGCTCACCGGGGAGGCAGAACAATGAGCAGTTCTTC.

This clone was detected a few times. V and J are TRBV7-9 and TRBJ1-5, with 9 bases lining up with TRBD1. CDR1 and CDR2 from the germline V gene are SEHNR and FQNEAQ (reference sequence). Trimming took 2 bases from V and 7 from J; bases not matched to a gene: 6. The CDR3 covers 15 residues. CDR3 residues: CASSLTGGAEQPQHF. CDR3 DNA: TGTGCCAGCAGCTTAACAGGGGGCGCAGAGCAGCCCCAGCATTTT.

The rearrangement links TRBV2 to TRBJ1-6, with D perhaps matching TRBD1 (6 bases). V dropped 5 bases and J dropped 5 bases, with 13 bases sitting between them. Germline CDR1 is SNHLY and CDR2 is FYNNEI. The CDR3 extends over 15 amino acids. This CDR3 is CASSLQGTDNSPLHF. CDR3 nucleotide sequence: TGTGCCAGCAGTCTCCAGGGGACGGATAATTCACCCCTCCACTTT.

The rearrangement joins TRBV4-1 to TRBJ1-1, with D perhaps matching TRBD1 (6 bases). CDR1 and CDR2 (germline): MGHRA, YSYEKL. With 4 bases removed from V and 1 base from J, the gap between germline ends came to 16 bases. CDR3 size: 16 residues. The CDR3 spells CASSLRGGLPNTEAFF. As DNA, the CDR3 is TGCGCCAGCAGCCTCCGAGGGGGGTTACCGAACACTGAAGCTTTCTTT.

This chain joins TRBV9 and TRBJ2-3, with 10 bases fitting TRBD2. Trimming removed 1 base from V and 4 bases from J; junction bases left unmatched: 0. The CDR3 is 14 residues long. Germline V gives CDR1 SGDLS, CDR2 YYNGEE. CDR3 coding DNA: TGTGCCAGCAGCGTAAGCGGGGGGGCAGATACGCAGTATTTT. Translated: CASSVSGGADTQYF.

This clone has just one count. The chain has TRBV6-6 and TRBJ2-1; D is ambiguous. Germline CDR1 and CDR2: MNHNY and SVGAGI (reference sequence). The CDR3 consists of 14 residues. Trimming took 2 bases from V and 9 from J, leaving 14 bases between them. The CDR3: CASSYRAAESEQFF. The CDR3 nucleotides are TGTGCCAGCAGTTACAGGGCCGCGGAGAGTGAGCAGTTCTTC.